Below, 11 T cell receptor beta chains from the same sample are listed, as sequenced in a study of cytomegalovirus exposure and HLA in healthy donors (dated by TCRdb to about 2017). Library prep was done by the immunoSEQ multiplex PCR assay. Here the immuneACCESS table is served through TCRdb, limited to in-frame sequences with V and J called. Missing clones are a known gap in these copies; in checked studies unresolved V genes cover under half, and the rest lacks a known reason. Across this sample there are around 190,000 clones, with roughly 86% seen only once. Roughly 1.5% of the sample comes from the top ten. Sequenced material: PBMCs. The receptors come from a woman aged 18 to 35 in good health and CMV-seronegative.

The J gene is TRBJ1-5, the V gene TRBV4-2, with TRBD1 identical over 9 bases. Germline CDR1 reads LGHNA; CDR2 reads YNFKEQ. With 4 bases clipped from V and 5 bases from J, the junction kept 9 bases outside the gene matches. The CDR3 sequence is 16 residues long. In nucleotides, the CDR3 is TGTGCCAGCAGCCGGAATCCGGGACAGGGCGATCAGCCCCAGCATTTT. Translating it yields CASSRNPGQGDQPQHF.

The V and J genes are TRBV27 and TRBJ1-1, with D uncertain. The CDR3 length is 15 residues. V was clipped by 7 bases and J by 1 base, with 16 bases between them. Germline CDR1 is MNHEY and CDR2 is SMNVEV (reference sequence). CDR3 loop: CASTRQAPWNTEAFF. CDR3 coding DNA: TGTGCCAGCACCCGGCAGGCCCCCTGGAACACTGAAGCTTTCTTT.

The CDR3 region is CASSSLRGPGPAKNTEAFF. Here the CDR3 DNA reads TGTGCCAGCAGCTCACTCAGGGGGCCCGGTCCCGCGAAGAACACTGAAGCTTTCTTT. The chain combines TRBV7-3 with TRBJ1-1; 8 bases fit TRBD1. The ends lost 4 bases at V and 1 base at J; junction bases unmatched: 17. The CDR3 is 19 residues long. The V gene's germline CDR1 is SGHTA and CDR2 FQGTGA.

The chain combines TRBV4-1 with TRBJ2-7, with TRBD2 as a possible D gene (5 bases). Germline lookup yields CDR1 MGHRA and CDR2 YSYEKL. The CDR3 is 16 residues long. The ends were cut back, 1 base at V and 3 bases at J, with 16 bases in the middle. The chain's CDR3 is CASSQVALRGYYEQYF. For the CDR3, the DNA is TGCGCCAGCAGCCAAGTGGCCCTTAGAGGGTACTACGAGCAGTACTTC.

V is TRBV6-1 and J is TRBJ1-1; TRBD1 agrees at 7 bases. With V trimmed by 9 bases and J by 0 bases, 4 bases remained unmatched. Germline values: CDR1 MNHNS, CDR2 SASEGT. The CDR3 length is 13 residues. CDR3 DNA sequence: TGTGCCAGTTTGACAGGGATGAACACTGAAGCTTTCTTT. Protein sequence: CASLTGMNTEAFF.

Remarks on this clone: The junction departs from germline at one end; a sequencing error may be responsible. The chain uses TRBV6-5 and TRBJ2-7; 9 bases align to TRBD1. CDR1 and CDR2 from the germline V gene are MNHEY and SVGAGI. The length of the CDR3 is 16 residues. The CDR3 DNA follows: TGTGTCAGCAGTCACTGGGCGGACAGGGGTAACTACGAGCAGTACTTC. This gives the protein CVSSHWADRGNYEQYF.

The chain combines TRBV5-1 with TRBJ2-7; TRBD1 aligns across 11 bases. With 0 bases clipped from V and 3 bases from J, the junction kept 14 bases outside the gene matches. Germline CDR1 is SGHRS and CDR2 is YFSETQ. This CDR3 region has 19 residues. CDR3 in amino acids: CASSLGRTGGRAPIYEQYF. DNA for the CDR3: TGCGCCAGCAGCTTGGGGAGGACAGGGGGCCGCGCACCCATCTACGAGCAGTACTTC.

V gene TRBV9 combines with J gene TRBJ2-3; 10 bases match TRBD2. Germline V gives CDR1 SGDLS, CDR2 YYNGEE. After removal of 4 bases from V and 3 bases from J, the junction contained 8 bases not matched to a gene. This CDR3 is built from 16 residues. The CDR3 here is CASSTTGTSVTDTQYF. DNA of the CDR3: TGTGCCAGCAGCACCACCGGGACTAGCGTAACAGATACGCAGTATTTT.

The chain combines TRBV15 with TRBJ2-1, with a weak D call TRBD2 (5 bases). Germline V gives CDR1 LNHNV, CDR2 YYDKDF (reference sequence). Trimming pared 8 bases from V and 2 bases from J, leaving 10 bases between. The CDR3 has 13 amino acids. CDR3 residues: CATQEVAYNEQFF. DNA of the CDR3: TGTGCCACCCAGGAGGTTGCCTACAATGAGCAGTTCTTC.

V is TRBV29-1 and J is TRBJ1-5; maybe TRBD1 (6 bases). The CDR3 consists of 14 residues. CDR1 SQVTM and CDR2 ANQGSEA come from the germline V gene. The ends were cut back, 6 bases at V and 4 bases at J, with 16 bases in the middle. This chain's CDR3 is CSVSFGQKNQPQHF. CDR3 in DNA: TGCAGCGTCTCTTTCGGACAGAAAAATCAGCCCCAGCATTTT.

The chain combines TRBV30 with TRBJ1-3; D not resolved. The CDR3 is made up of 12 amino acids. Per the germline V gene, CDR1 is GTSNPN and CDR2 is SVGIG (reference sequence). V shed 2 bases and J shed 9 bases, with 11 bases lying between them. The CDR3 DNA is TGTGCCTGGAGTCCCGTCGCAGGCACCATATATTTT. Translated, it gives CAWSPVAGTIYF. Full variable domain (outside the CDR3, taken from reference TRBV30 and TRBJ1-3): SQTIHQWPATLVQPVGSPLSLECTVEGTSNPNLYWYRQAAGRGLQLLFYSVGIGQISSEVPQNLSASRPQDRQFILSSKKLLLSDSGFYLCAWSPVAGTIYFGEGSWLTVV.